This T cell receptor (beta chain) was identified during a study of cytomegalovirus exposure and HLA in healthy donors. On this clone: Its antigen is undetermined.

Overall study results and limits: Donors belonging to an Asian-associated ancestry cluster reportedly showed fewer N-insertions in productive TCRs than the roughly 700-donor mean, according to what a later analysis found. The authors later found most CMV-associated TCR beta chains appeared HLA-restricted.

J lost 6 bases, V lost 4 bases, and 9 bases had no gene match. This CDR3 is built from 15 residues. The germline CDR1 and CDR2 sequences are MDHEN and SYDVKM. Primers included in the PCR were 60 Vbeta and 13 Jbeta primers. Clones were sequenced by immunoSEQ multiplex PCR, and TCRdb holds only the in-frame ones, with some missing. Of about 100,000 clones listed, 73% are singletons. The sample consisted of PBMCs. This receptor was taken from a man in his thirties or forties in good health and CMV-seronegative. The rearrangement joins TRBV28 to TRBJ2-3; TRBD2 matches at 8 bases. For the CDR3, the DNA is TGTGCCAGCAGTTGGCCCGGACTAGCCGCGGATACGCAGTATTTT. Translation gives CASSWPGLAADTQYF. The full variable domain, in which reference TRBV28 and TRBJ2-3 provide the parts outside the CDR3, is DVKVTQSSRYLVKRTGEKVFLECVQDMDHENMFWYRQDPGLGLRLIYFSYDVKMKEKGDIPEGYSVSREKKERFSLILESASTNQTSMYLCASSWPGLAADTQYFGPGTRLTVL.